Below are 26 T cell receptor beta chains sequenced from a single sample in a study of blood T cells in healthy people across ages. Combining a sample-barcoded 5' primer with a J-beta primer mix, a second PCR ran for about 7 to 11 cycles. TCRdb re-called the 5' RACE reads through MiXCR, storing one row per CDR3 protein. The sample has approximately 580,000 distinct CDR3 sequences; under 30% are singletons. The same specimen was also included in a second study, on T cells of mothers and their children.

The material sequenced was blood. These receptors were obtained from a boy aged 5-17 years in good health.

This clonotype was recorded a few times. This chain connects TRBV5-4 to TRBJ1-1, with D perhaps TRBD1 (6 bases). This CDR3 region has 14 residues. Per the germline V gene, CDR1 is SGHNT and CDR2 is YYREEE (reference sequence). Trimming removed 4 bases at V and 5 bases at J, with 15 bases between. The CDR3 here is CASSGGLQGTEAFF. In nucleotides, the CDR3 is TGTGCCAGCAGCGGGGGGCTACAGGGTACTGAAGCTTTCTTT.

This clonotype was picked up a small number of times. The J gene is TRBJ2-1, the V gene TRBV29-1, with a weak D call TRBD1 (5 bases). V was trimmed by 7 bases and J by 8 bases, leaving 18 bases between them. This CDR3 spans 13 amino acids. The germline V gene has CDR1 SQVTM and CDR2 ANQGSEA. The CDR3 protein is CSALKIRVDEQFF. The CDR3 DNA sequence: TGCAGCGCCTTGAAGATCAGGGTTGATGAGCAGTTCTTC.

In its sample, this clonotype was seen a few times. This rearrangement joins TRBV3-1 to TRBJ2-1, with 8 bases matching TRBD2. The germline V gene has CDR1 LGHDT and CDR2 YNNKEL (reference sequence). This CDR3 comprises 17 residues. Germline trimming cut 1 base from V and 0 bases from J; bases unmatched to any gene: 5. The CDR3 DNA is TGTGCCAGCAGCCAAGCCCGGGGGGGTAGCTCCTACAATGAGCAGTTCTTC. Protein sequence: CASSQARGGSSYNEQFF.

This chain uses TRBV6-5 with TRBJ2-5; 10 bases agree with TRBD1. The CDR3 runs to 14 residues. Germline CDR1 reads MNHEY; CDR2 reads SVGAGI. With V trimmed by 6 bases and J by 5 bases, 6 bases remained unmatched. CDR3 sequence (DNA): TGTGCCAGCAGCGACTGGGGACAGGGGGAGACCCAGTACTTC. As protein: CASSDWGQGETQYF.

This clonotype was counted only a few times. This sequence joins TRBV7-2 and TRBJ2-5; D assignment may be TRBD1 or TRBD2 (5 bases each). The V and J ends lost 7 bases and 0 bases respectively, with 9 bases between them. This CDR3 spans 13 amino acids. Germline V gene sequence: CDR1 SGHTA, CDR2 FQGNSA. Here the CDR3 DNA reads TGTGCCAGCAACCGGGGACACCAAGAGACCCAGTACTTC. It encodes CASNRGHQETQYF.

Only a few counts were recorded for this clonotype. The chain carries TRBV5-1 and TRBJ1-4; D perhaps matches TRBD1 (5 bases). The CDR3 covers 15 residues. The germline CDR1 and CDR2 sequences are SGHRS and YFSETQ. V gave up 4 bases and J gave up 7 bases, with 17 bases separating them. CDR3 loop: CASSQGTPGGEKLFF. In DNA form, the CDR3 reads TGCGCCAGCAGCCAAGGGACTCCTGGGGGTGAAAAACTGTTTTTT. The full variable domain, rest sourced from reference TRBV5-1 and TRBJ1-4, is KAGVTQTPRYLIKTRGQQVTLSCSPISGHRSVSWYQQTPGQGLQFLFEYFSETQRNKGNFPGRFSGRQFSNSRSEMNVSTLELGDSALYLCASSQGTPGGEKLFFGSGTQLSVL.

This clonotype was counted many times. J is TRBJ1-2 and V is TRBV29-1; a weak D match, TRBD1 (5 bases). This CDR3 has 13 amino acids. CDR1 and CDR2 (germline): SQVTM, ANQGSEA. V lost 0 bases and J lost 4, with 9 bases in between. The DNA for the CDR3 is TGCAGCGTTGAAGAGGGGACTAGCTATGGCTACACCTTC. It encodes CSVEEGTSYGYTF.

V is TRBV28 and J is TRBJ2-7; D unclear. Between the trimmed V and J ends, which lost 6 bases and 0 bases, there was a span of 12 bases. This CDR3 comprises 14 residues. Germline assignment: CDR1 MDHEN and CDR2 SYDVKM. The CDR3 loop reads CASRPMSSSYEQYF. The CDR3 bases are TGTGCCAGCAGGCCGATGAGTAGCTCCTACGAGCAGTACTTC.

This clonotype was counted at least ten times. The chain couples TRBV3-1 to TRBJ2-5; D unclear. The CDR3 is 12 amino acids. Germline CDR1 is LGHDT and CDR2 is YNNKEL (reference sequence). The V end lost 2 bases, the J end lost 1 base, and 2 bases lay between the germline ends. The CDR3 reads CASSQLQETQYF. CDR3 bases: TGTGCCAGCAGCCAACTCCAAGAGACCCAGTACTTC.

This clonotype has at least ten counts. V gene TRBV7-2 combines with J gene TRBJ2-3, with TRBD2 matching over 9 bases. The CDR3 contains 16 residues. Germline V gene sequence: CDR1 SGHTA, CDR2 FQGNSA. Trimming took 5 bases from V and 5 from J; bases not matched to a gene: 11. CDR3 nucleotide sequence: TGTGCCAGCAGCCCCCAGATTAGCGGGAGTGTAGATACGCAGTATTTT. Translating it yields CASSPQISGSVDTQYF.

The V and J genes are TRBV7-9 and TRBJ1-6, with a weak D call TRBD1 (5 bases). The V end lost 0 bases, the J end lost 0 bases, and 9 bases lay between the germline ends. The CDR3 extends over 17 amino acids. The germline CDR1 and CDR2 sequences are SEHNR and FQNEAQ (reference sequence). The CDR3 loop is CASSLAEGSSYNSPLHF. The CDR3 DNA reads as TGTGCCAGCAGCTTAGCGGAGGGGAGCTCCTATAATTCACCCCTCCACTTT.

This clonotype has only a few counts. In nucleotides, the CDR3 is TGTGCCAGCAGTTACGGGCACACTGAAGCTTTCTTT. Protein sequence: CASSYGHTEAFF. The chain uses TRBV6-5 and TRBJ1-1; D remains unclear. V was pared by 2 bases and J by 3 bases, with 4 bases between. CDR3 length: 12 residues. From germline, CDR1 is MNHEY and CDR2 SVGAGI.

The chain has TRBV5-1 and TRBJ2-3, with 13 nucleotides matching TRBD2. V dropped 4 bases and J dropped 3; count of bases not matched to a gene: 5. The germline V gene has CDR1 SGHRS and CDR2 YFSETQ. This CDR3 comprises 16 residues. The CDR3 DNA reads TGCGCCAGCAGCCCAGGACTAGCGGGAGAGACAGATACGCAGTATTTT. Its protein product is CASSPGLAGETDTQYF.

In its sample, this clonotype was seen a few times. V usage is TRBV7-9 and J usage is TRBJ2-2; 7 nucleotides agree with TRBD2. Germline lookup yields CDR1 SEHNR and CDR2 FQNEAQ (reference sequence). CDR3 length equals 16 residues. V lost 1 base and J lost 5; bases outside the gene matches: 7. CDR3 in DNA: TGTGCCAGCAGCTTAGACGGGGGGATTCTGACCGGGGAGCTGTTTTTT. It yields the protein CASSLDGGILTGELFF.

V is TRBV28 and J is TRBJ2-5, with a tentative D call TRBD2 (5 bases). With the DNA end fitting TRBJ2-7 better, the J assignment may be wrong. The CDR3 loop spans 14 amino acids. The germline CDR1 and CDR2 sequences are MDHEN and SYDVKM. CDR3 nucleotides: TGTGCCAGCAGTCCCTTCAAACTAGACTACGAGCAGTACTTC. Encoded protein: CASSPFKLDYEQYF.

This clonotype was counted only a few times. The chain recombines TRBV12-3 or TRBV12-4 with TRBJ1-4; 8 nucleotides agree with TRBD1. With 4 bases clipped from V and 5 bases from J, the junction kept 3 bases outside the gene matches. The CDR3 sequence is 14 residues long. CDR3 in DNA: TGTGCCAGCAGTTGGACAGGGTCGAATGAAAAACTGTTTTTT. It is translated as CASSWTGSNEKLFF.

The CDR3 region is CASSLSPLTGAGNQPQHF. The CDR3 DNA is TGCGCCAGCAGCTTGTCCCCCTTGACAGGGGCAGGGAATCAGCCCCAGCATTTT. V is TRBV5-1 and J is TRBJ1-5; TRBD1 aligns across 8 bases. The CDR3 is 18 amino acids. J lost 4 bases, V lost 1 base, and 13 bases had no gene match. Germline lookup yields CDR1 SGHRS and CDR2 YFSETQ.

This clonotype was seen only a few times. V is TRBV12-3 or TRBV12-4 and J is TRBJ1-3; 8 nucleotides line up with TRBD1. This CDR3 is built from 15 residues. With 5 bases clipped from V and 9 bases from J, the junction kept 12 bases outside the gene matches. This chain's CDR3 is CASSPQGAPSSTIYF. CDR3 nucleotides: TGTGCCAGCAGTCCGCAGGGGGCACCTTCAAGCACCATATATTTT.

The chain couples TRBV6-2 or TRBV6-3 to TRBJ2-1; 7 nucleotides align to TRBD2. J gave up 5 bases and V 2 bases, and 6 bases lay outside the gene matches. CDR3 length: 15 residues. CDR1 and CDR2 from the germline V gene are MNHEY and SVGEGT. The CDR3: CASSYSAGDHNEQFF. The CDR3, as DNA: TGTGCCAGCAGTTACAGCGCGGGAGACCACAATGAGCAGTTCTTC.

This rearrangement joins TRBV11-2 to TRBJ2-1; D is ambiguous. The CDR3 has 15 residues. CDR1 and CDR2 (germline): SGHAT, FQNNGV. Trimming took 5 bases from V and 1 from J, leaving 12 bases between them. The CDR3 DNA reads TGTGCCAGCAGCCCGACGGTAGGGTCCTACAATGAGCAGTTCTTC. Encoded protein: CASSPTVGSYNEQFF.

The genes are TRBV27 and TRBJ1-1; 7 positions agree with TRBD1. The CDR3 extends over 12 amino acids. Germline-derived CDR1 and CDR2 are MNHEY and SMNVEV (reference sequence). V was pared by 3 bases and J by 6 bases, with 1 base of the junction left unmatched. This chain's CDR3 is CASSFQGAEAFF. The CDR3 DNA reads TGTGCCAGCAGTTTCCAGGGGGCTGAAGCTTTCTTT.

V and J are TRBV7-3 and TRBJ2-2; 10 nucleotides agree with TRBD2. CDR3 length: 17 residues. CDR1 SGHTA and CDR2 FQGTGA come from the germline V gene. Trimming cost V 6 bases and J 3 bases; bases outside gene matches: 10. The CDR3 sequence: CASSTKTSGRYTGELFF. In nucleotides, the CDR3 is TGTGCCAGCAGTACAAAGACTAGCGGGCGTTACACCGGGGAGCTGTTTTTT.

The chain couples TRBV9 to TRBJ2-7; weak D call: TRBD2 (6 bases). Germline V gene lookup returns CDR1 SGDLS and CDR2 YYNGEE. Trimming stripped 1 base from V and 4 bases from J, with 12 bases between. This CDR3 region has 14 residues. The CDR3 DNA reads TGTGCCAGCAGCGTATCGGGAGAGGGTTACGAGCAGTACTTC. As protein: CASSVSGEGYEQYF.

This chain uses TRBV29-1 with TRBJ2-5; tentatively, D is TRBD2 (7 bases). From germline, CDR1 is SQVTM and CDR2 ANQGSEA. V was trimmed by 7 bases and J by 4 bases, leaving 16 bases between them. The CDR3 extends over 13 amino acids. CDR3 DNA sequence: TGCAGCGGAGGCCGGGGGGCTGGAGAGACCCAGTACTTC. It specifies CSGGRGAGETQYF.

The sample holds a few counts of this clonotype. Compared with germline, one end of the junction differs, possibly owing to a read error. This rearrangement joins TRBV14 to TRBJ1-1; D gene uncertain. Germline V gene sequence: CDR1 SGHDN, CDR2 FVKESK. The CDR3 covers 13 residues. In DNA, the CDR3 is TGTGCCAGCAGCCAAGGGACGACCACTGAAGCCTTCTTT. It translates to CASSQGTTTEAFF.

This clonotype was seen a few times. This chain links TRBV7-9 with TRBJ1-4; 8 bases agree with TRBD1. Germline V gene sequence: CDR1 SEHNR, CDR2 FQNEAQ (reference sequence). V dropped 5 bases and J dropped 3; count of bases not matched to a gene: 5. The CDR3 has 15 residues. CDR3 bases: TGTGCCAGCAGCGACCAGGGGGCGGCTAATGAAAAACTGTTTTTT. Translation: CASSDQGAANEKLFF.